One and the same sample provided the 19 T cell receptor beta chains below, sequenced in a study of OX40 agonist ivuxolimab in advanced cancers. Sequencing was performed with immunoSEQ multiplex PCR; in TCRdb, only in-frame clones are kept and a portion is missing. The data contain about 77,000 clones, 81% of them seen just once; the ten biggest clones take up 3.5% to 6%. Sequences were derived from CD4+ or CD8+ T cells sorted from blood, sampled in a trial of the OX40 agonist ivuxolimab. The source of these receptors is an adult with an advanced solid tumor such as melanoma, head and neck, liver or kidney cancer.

A single count supports this clone. The chain has TRBV6-5 and TRBJ1-3, with TRBD1 as a possible D gene (5 bases). Looked up from germline, CDR1 is MNHEY and CDR2 is SVGAGI. V lost 4 bases, J lost 8 bases, and 15 bases lay in between. The CDR3 consists of 14 residues. CDR3 loop: CASSLGIRGDTIYF. The CDR3 region has the DNA TGTGCCAGCAGTTTGGGTATTCGGGGGGACACCATATATTTT.

CDR3 sequence: CASSPLHGLAGNTGELFF. CDR3 DNA sequence: TGTGCCAGCAGTCCTTTACACGGACTAGCGGGGAACACCGGGGAGCTGTTTTTT. This chain connects TRBV2 to TRBJ2-2, with 11 bases identical to TRBD2. After removal of 5 bases from V and 1 base from J, the junction contained 9 bases not matched to a gene. The CDR3 spans 18 residues. The germline V gene has CDR1 SNHLY and CDR2 FYNNEI.

The V and J genes are TRBV6-1 and TRBJ1-5; 8 nucleotides agree with TRBD1. Germline-derived CDR1 and CDR2 are MNHNS and SASEGT. Trimming at V came to 6 bases and at J to 2 bases, leaving 3 bases not matched to a gene. This CDR3 has 14 residues. In DNA form, the CDR3 reads TGTGCCAGCAGGACAGGGGACGGCAATCAGCCCCAGCATTTT. Protein product: CASRTGDGNQPQHF.

For this clone: Lacking the conserved final phenylalanine or tryptophan, this CDR3 likely reflects a read error. Because the CDR3's place on the DNA is in doubt, the DNA is left out and the CDR3 is given as listed by TCRdb. The chain is built from TRBV5-6 and TRBJ1-1; TRBD1 is taken as the D call from the table, unchecked against the DNA. The germline gives CDR1 SGHDT, CDR2 YYEEEE. The CDR3 region is 11 residues in length, termini included. The CDR3 protein is CASSLLTDRGY.

The chain links TRBV15 to TRBJ2-1, with a possible D match to TRBD2 (5 bases). The germline CDR1 and CDR2 sequences are LNHNV and YYDKDF (reference sequence). Trimming took off 5 bases at V and 15 bases at J, with 17 bases between the two ends. This CDR3 contains 12 residues. CDR3 nucleotide sequence: TGTGCCACCAGCGCAAAACGGGGAAATCGGTTCTTC. Its protein is CATSAKRGNRFF.

This chain connects TRBV15 to TRBJ2-1; D uncertain. CDR3 size: 16 residues. V dropped 0 bases and J dropped 4 bases, with 13 bases sitting between them. Germline-derived CDR1 and CDR2 are LNHNV and YYDKDF (reference sequence). In DNA form, the CDR3 reads TGTGCCACCAGCAGAGACCCGAACTTGGCGTACAATGAGCAGTTCTTC. It specifies CATSRDPNLAYNEQFF.

This sequence joins TRBV11-3 and TRBJ2-5; D not resolved. Looked up from germline, CDR1 is SGHNT and CDR2 is YENEEA. V was shortened by 6 bases and J by 4 bases, with 21 bases between the two germline ends. The CDR3 consists of 16 residues. CDR3 in DNA: TGTGCCAGCAGACCCACGCCGGACGCGAGCCGAGAGACCCAGTACTTC. Protein product: CASRPTPDASRETQYF.

The gene calls are TRBV5-1 and TRBJ2-6; possibly TRBD2 for D (5 bases). The CDR3 is 13 residues long. Trimming cost V 8 bases and J 4 bases, with 10 bases left between them. Germline CDR1 reads SGHRS; CDR2 reads YFSETQ. The CDR3 nucleotides are TGCGCCAGTAGGGAGCCCGGGGCCAACGTCCTGACTTTC. This encodes CASREPGANVLTF.

The chain has TRBV7-3 and TRBJ2-7; 8 bases fit TRBD2. The V gene's germline CDR1 is SGHTA and CDR2 FQGTGA. CDR3 length equals 15 residues. The trim removed 8 bases at V and 2 bases at J, leaving 11 bases unmatched. The CDR3 nucleotides are TGTGCCAGCGCCCCCGGGGGGGCAGAAGCCTACGAGCAGTACTTC. It is translated as CASAPGGAEAYEQYF.

About this clone itself: The same CDR3 arises from other DNA sequences in this sample as well. V is TRBV18 and J is TRBJ1-1, with D unresolved. The germline V and J ends were trimmed by 2 bases and 1 base, with 5 bases remaining between them. Germline V CDR1 and CDR2: KGHSH, LQKENI. The CDR3 has 13 amino acids. CDR3 region: CASSPGENTEAFF. The CDR3 nucleotides are TGTGCCAGCTCACCAGGAGAGAACACTGAAGCTTTCTTT.

The chain links TRBV7-2 to TRBJ2-1, with TRBD2 identical over 14 bases. CDR3 length: 16 amino acids. CDR1 is SGHTA and CDR2 is FQGNSA in the germline V gene. The V segment lost 3 bases and the J segment 10 bases; nucleotides outside the gene matches: 8. Written as DNA, the CDR3 is TGTGCCAGCAGCTTTCCGGGACTAGCGGGAGTTAAGGAGCAGTTCTTC. Translation: CASSFPGLAGVKEQFF.

V usage is TRBV6-5 and J usage is TRBJ1-5; 9 nucleotides match TRBD1. Per the germline V gene, CDR1 is MNHEY and CDR2 is SVGAGI. V was pared by 5 bases and J by 5 bases, with 4 bases of the junction left unmatched. This CDR3 is built from 14 residues. This CDR3 is CASSPRDRDQPQHF. CDR3 DNA: TGTGCCAGCAGTCCCCGGGACAGGGATCAGCCCCAGCATTTT.

This rearrangement joins TRBV5-1 to TRBJ2-2; 7 bases line up with TRBD1. Germline CDR1 SGHRS, CDR2 YFSETQ. With V trimmed by 2 bases and J by 1 base, 5 bases remained unmatched. CDR3 length: 16 residues. For the CDR3, the DNA is TGCGCCAGCAGCTTACGAGGGACAGAGAACACCGGGGAGCTGTTTTTT. It codes for CASSLRGTENTGELFF.

V usage is TRBV9 and J usage is TRBJ2-4; D is unclear. The CDR3 is 14 residues long. Per the germline V gene, CDR1 is SGDLS and CDR2 is YYNGEE. Trimming cost V 3 bases and J 0 bases, with 7 bases left between them. The CDR3 is CASSANIAKNIQYF. In DNA form, the CDR3 reads TGTGCCAGCAGCGCCAATATAGCCAAAAACATTCAGTACTTC.

This clone was found a few times. The chain recombines TRBV13 with TRBJ1-2; D is unresolved. The CDR3 covers 15 residues. Germline CDR1 is PRHDT and CDR2 is FYEKMQ (reference sequence). Trimming pared 0 bases from V and 0 bases from J, leaving 8 bases between. The CDR3: CASSLGLDPNYGYTF. The CDR3 DNA reads TGTGCCAGCAGCTTAGGACTCGACCCTAACTATGGCTACACCTTC.

This chain uses TRBV6-6 with TRBJ1-5; 7 bases are shared with TRBD1. The CDR3 sequence is 15 residues long. CDR1 and CDR2 (germline): MNHNY, SVGAGI (reference sequence). V lost 4 bases to trimming and J lost 2 bases; unmatched junction nucleotides: 5. The CDR3 bases are TGTGCCAGCAGTTTGCTAGGGGGCGGCAATCAGCCCCAGCATTTT. Translation: CASSLLGGGNQPQHF.

The chain combines TRBV19 with TRBJ2-3; 7 positions match TRBD1. The CDR3 spans 14 residues. CDR1 LNHDA and CDR2 SQIVND come from the germline V gene (reference sequence). The V gene end was trimmed by 5 bases and the J gene end by 4 bases; junction bases not matched to a gene: 6. CDR3 in DNA: TGTGCCAGTAGTTTTGACAGGGTTCCAGATACGCAGTATTTT. It is translated as CASSFDRVPDTQYF.

The chain carries TRBV4-3 and TRBJ2-2; 8 nucleotides match TRBD2. The CDR3 has 17 amino acids. CDR1 is LGHNA, CDR2 YSLEER, per germline. V trimming: 0 bases; J trimming: 6 bases; junction bases outside the gene matches: 9. The CDR3 DNA reads as TGCGCCAGCAGCCAAGAATTAGGAGCGGGAGTCTCCGGGGAGCTGTTTTTT. This encodes CASSQELGAGVSGELFF.

The chain recombines TRBV7-8 with TRBJ1-1, with no clear D. Deletions cut 3 bases from V and 0 bases from J, with 8 bases between. In germline, CDR1 is SGHVS, CDR2 FQNEAQ. The CDR3 runs to 14 residues. CDR3 bases: TGTGCCAGCAGCTTCGGGCAAATGAACACTGAAGCTTTCTTT. Protein product: CASSFGQMNTEAFF.